The subject of this entry is one T cell receptor beta chain. What antigen it recognizes has not been identified. No base quality values were provided; no much bigger clone lies one nucleotide off. The cysteine opens and the phenylalanine closes a CDR3 of 14 amino acids. Only the CDR3 region is kept as DNA, spanning 42 bases read in frame from base 1. The germline V gene (reference sequence) yields SEHNR for CDR1 and FQNEAQ for CDR2. V is reduced by 2 bases and J by 4 bases, leaving a spacing of 11 bases between them. The immunoSEQ Assay, a bias-controlled multiplex PCR, was used to amplify TCRbeta CDR3 regions from genomic DNA. The authors' pipeline ran thus. The number of nucleated cells in each sample was estimated from the amplification of reference gene primers within the assay. To quantify the absolute abundance of each unique TCRbeta CDR3 rearrangement, sequence reads were collapsed and filtered. For each sample, productive Simpson clonality was calculated as the square root of Simpson's diversity index across productive rearrangements. In TCRdb, the immuneACCESS table is reduced to in-frame sequences with V and J assigned. These tables do not hold every clone; where another copy was compared, an unresolved V gene accounts for under half, and the others remain unexplained. The DNA gave D and trimming, while V, J and clone size come from that table. This sample has 100,000 to 150,000 clones in its table, and 86% of those were observed once. Approximately 5% of the sample comes from the top ten.

Each collaborating institution followed its own protocols to collect whole blood in K2EDTA tubes. Collaborator samples were shipped for TCRbeta analysis as frozen whole blood, isolated PBMCs, or DNA extracted from either sample type. This entry is derived from a study of blood T cell repertoires in COVID-19 (TCRdb year 2020). A note on the overall study: Samples from collaborators originated in the United States, Italy and Spain and spanned both the acute and convalescent phases of COVID-19. Where HLA class I and class II types were available, the types were taken from metadata supplied by the sample provider, not from assay-based typing. Deeply sampled blood TCRbeta repertoires from subjects exposed to, actively infected with, or recovered from COVID-19 were included in the dataset. The samples were drawn from two sources: the first 160 participants of the ongoing ImmuneRACE study, and 950 to 1,500 subjects contributed by 6 global collaborators. The material from the prospective study consisted of cDNA or gDNA derived from T cells, B-cell-depleted T cells, or PBMCs. A de-identified subject ID, COVID-19 status, age in years and sex were almost always included in the sample metadata. The repertoires were released in a freely available public database meant as a resource for research on the immune response to SARS-CoV-2.

What the authors observed across the whole study: How much clinical and demographic metadata was included differed by source and by participant, and the metadata was provided uncurated.

The clonotype comes from a human donor in a cohort sampled during active COVID-19. The V gene is TRBV7-9 and the J gene is TRBJ2-5; a weak D assignment points to TRBD2 (6 bases agree). Sequenced sample: peripheral blood. The CDR3: CASSLMLSGETQYF. The nucleotide sequence is TGTGCCAGCAGCTTAATGCTTAGCGGAGAGACCCAGTACTTC.